The 20 T cell receptor beta chains given below trace back to one sample, sequenced in a study of blood T cell repertoires in COVID-19. The protocol was immunoSEQ multiplex PCR, while the TCRdb copy is restricted to in-frame clones and leaves out a portion. The sample lists approximately 76,000 clones; under 95% were seen once. The sequenced material came from peripheral blood. Source of these receptors: a human donor in a cohort sampled during active COVID-19.

The rearrangement uses TRBV9 and TRBJ1-2; TRBD1 is a possible D gene (5 bases). V was shortened by 3 bases and J by 7 bases, with 13 bases between the two germline ends. CDR1 and CDR2 from the germline V gene are SGDLS and YYNGEE. This CDR3 spans 13 amino acids. CDR3 bases: TGTGCCAGCAGCGCCTCCGGGGGGTTTGGCTACACCTTC. Translating gives CASSASGGFGYTF.

V and J are TRBV27 and TRBJ1-6; 7 bases line up with TRBD1. Trimming cost V 2 bases and J 6 bases; bases outside gene matches: 7. Germline assignment: CDR1 MNHEY and CDR2 SMNVEV (reference sequence). The length of the CDR3 is 16 residues. The CDR3 sequence: CASSLIKGAGNSPLHF. In DNA, the CDR3 is TGTGCCAGCAGTTTAATTAAGGGGGCGGGTAATTCACCCCTCCACTTT.

This chain uses TRBV6-2 or TRBV6-3 with TRBJ1-6, with 7 bases lining up with TRBD1. This CDR3 is 15 amino acids long. Germline trimming cut 2 bases from V and 7 bases from J; bases unmatched to any gene: 5. CDR1 and CDR2 (germline): MNHEY, SVGEGT. The CDR3 sequence: CASSYQQGGNSPLHF. CDR3 sequence (DNA): TGTGCCAGCAGTTACCAGCAGGGGGGCAATTCACCCCTCCACTTT.

The chain is built from TRBV19 and TRBJ2-7; maybe TRBD1 (6 bases). The CDR3 totals 14 residues. V was shortened by 5 bases and J by 1 base, with 12 bases between the two germline ends. Per germline, CDR1 LNHDA and CDR2 SQIVND (reference sequence). Written as DNA, the CDR3 is TGTGCCAGTAGTGAACAGGGCTCGTCCTACGAGCAGTACTTC. It is translated as CASSEQGSSYEQYF.

This clone appeared a few times. The CDR3 loop reads CASSSSGAPREQYF. In nucleotides, the CDR3 is TGTGCCAGCAGCAGCTCAGGGGCGCCTAGAGAGCAGTACTTC. J is TRBJ2-7 and V is TRBV25-1, with D perhaps matching TRBD1 (6 bases). Trimming took 6 bases from V and 7 from J, leaving 19 bases between them. Germline V gene data show CDR1 as MGHDK and CDR2 as SYGVNS. The CDR3 consists of 14 residues.

This chain links TRBV5-6 with TRBJ2-1, with 8 bases identical to TRBD2. The CDR3 runs 16 residues. J was trimmed by 2 bases and V by 4 bases; bases with no gene match: 8. Germline V gives CDR1 SGHDT, CDR2 YYEEEE. The CDR3 spells CASSPNLAGPYNEQFF. CDR3 bases: TGTGCCAGCAGCCCGAATCTAGCGGGCCCCTACAATGAGCAGTTCTTC.

The chain uses TRBV13 and TRBJ2-7; D uncertain. Germline CDR1 and CDR2: PRHDT and FYEKMQ (reference sequence). Trimming shortened V by 1 base and J by 4 bases, and 11 bases separated the two germline ends. The CDR3 contains 14 residues. The chain's CDR3 is CASSLVPGDYEQYF. CDR3 coding DNA: TGTGCCAGCAGCTTAGTTCCCGGTGATTACGAGCAGTACTTC.

The chain joins TRBV11-2 to TRBJ2-7; possible D gene TRBD1, 6 bases. The length of the CDR3 is 17 residues. V lost 0 bases, J lost 0 bases, and 15 bases lay in between. Per the germline V gene, CDR1 is SGHAT and CDR2 is FQNNGV. As DNA, the CDR3 is TGTGCCAGCAGCTTAGAGAGGTGGGGCAGGGGCTCCTACGAGCAGTACTTC. Translating gives CASSLERWGRGSYEQYF.

CDR3 sequence (DNA): TGTGCCAGCAGTTCAGGGGGAAATCAGCCCCAGCATTTT. Encoded protein: CASSSGGNQPQHF. The rearrangement joins TRBV12-3 or TRBV12-4 to TRBJ1-5, with 7 bases aligning to TRBD1. The CDR3 totals 13 residues. V lost 4 bases, J lost 4 bases, and 1 base stayed unmatched.

This chain connects TRBV7-2 to TRBJ2-5; 8 bases match TRBD2. The CDR3 has 15 amino acids. The V gene's germline CDR1 is SGHTA and CDR2 FQGNSA. V lost 7 bases, J lost 3 bases, and 10 bases stayed unmatched. The CDR3 here is CASTPSGGFKETQYF. The DNA of the CDR3 is TGTGCCAGCACCCCGAGCGGGGGCTTTAAAGAGACCCAGTACTTC. The full variable domain, its missing parts supplied by reference TRBV7-2 and TRBJ2-5, is GAGVSQSPSNKVTEKGKDVELRCDPISGHTALYWYRQSLGQGLEFLIYFQGNSAPDKSGLPSDRFSAERTGGSVSTLTIQRTQQEDSAVYLCASTPSGGFKETQYFGPGTRLLVL.

V gene TRBV3-1 (or the pseudogene TRBV3-2) combines with J gene TRBJ1-2, with 7 bases identical to TRBD1. The CDR3 consists of 16 residues. Germline-derived CDR1 and CDR2 are LGHDT and YNNKEL (reference sequence). Unmatched junction bases numbered 9, after V lost 1 base and J lost 4 bases. Here the CDR3 reads CASSQVVTGMAYGYTF. As DNA, the CDR3 is TGTGCCAGCAGCCAAGTGGTGACAGGGATGGCCTATGGCTACACCTTC.

The rearrangement uses TRBV5-6 and TRBJ2-5; D may be TRBD1 (5 bases). The CDR3 runs to 13 residues. The germline V gene has CDR1 SGHDT and CDR2 YYEEEE. V gave up 0 bases and J gave up 5 bases, with 8 bases separating them. The CDR3: CASSLEGRETQYF. CDR3 DNA: TGTGCCAGCAGCTTGGAGGGGCGGGAGACCCAGTACTTC. Together with reference TRBV5-6 and TRBJ2-5, the CDR3 gives the full variable domain: DAGVTQSPTHLIKTRGQQVTLRCSPKSGHDTVSWYQQALGQGPQFIFQYYEEEERQRGNFPDRFSGHQFPNYSSELNVNALLLGDSALYLCASSLEGRETQYFGPGTRLLVL.

This chain uses TRBV11-2 with TRBJ2-2; D is perhaps TRBD1 (6 bases). The CDR3 is 16 residues long. The ends were cut back, 5 bases at V and 4 bases at J, with 17 bases in the middle. CDR1 and CDR2 from the germline V gene are SGHAT and FQNNGV. Here the CDR3 DNA reads TGTGCCAGCAGCCCAAAACGGGGACAATTCACCGGGGAGCTGTTTTTT. As protein: CASSPKRGQFTGELFF.

The chain carries TRBV19 and TRBJ2-7; D possibly corresponds to TRBD1 (6 bases). This CDR3 has 13 residues. Germline V gives CDR1 LNHDA, CDR2 SQIVND (reference sequence). V shed 4 bases and J shed 1 base, with 8 bases lying between them. CDR3 bases: TGTGCCAGTAGTAGAGACAGGTCCTACGAGCAGTACTTC. Translation: CASSRDRSYEQYF.

The J gene is TRBJ1-1, the V gene TRBV30; D ambiguous. V dropped 3 bases and J dropped 0 bases, with 5 bases sitting between them. CDR1 is GTSNPN, CDR2 SVGIG, per germline (reference sequence). The CDR3 consists of 12 residues. CDR3 bases: TGTGCCTGGAGCACACTGAACACTGAAGCTTTCTTT. Protein sequence: CAWSTLNTEAFF.

The rearrangement uses TRBV5-1 and TRBJ1-5, with D perhaps TRBD1 (6 bases). Trimming left V 0 bases short and J 7 bases short, with 14 bases between. Per germline, CDR1 SGHRS and CDR2 YFSETQ. The CDR3 is 15 amino acids. CDR3 coding DNA: TGCGCCAGCAGCTTGGGTGGGGGGGCGGACCAGCCCCAGCATTTT. Residues: CASSLGGGADQPQHF.

This clone appeared a few times. The genes are TRBV24-1 and TRBJ1-2; 8 bases map to TRBD1. The germline gives CDR1 KGHDR, CDR2 SFDVKD. CDR3 length: 15 residues. The V segment lost 4 bases and the J segment 6 bases; nucleotides outside the gene matches: 9. CDR3 sequence (DNA): TGTGCCACCAGTGAAACTGGACAGGGTAGGAATGGCTACACCTTC. Its translation is CATSETGQGRNGYTF.

This clone came up a few times. The chain is built from TRBV5-1 and TRBJ2-7; D is ambiguous. The V and J ends lost 0 bases and 2 bases respectively, with 9 bases between them. The CDR3 is 14 amino acids. CDR1 and CDR2 (germline): SGHRS, YFSETQ. The DNA for the CDR3 is TGCGCCAGCAGCTTGGAGTCAGATCCCTACGAGCAGTACTTC. Translated: CASSLESDPYEQYF.

The chain has TRBV19 and TRBJ2-7; D is ambiguous. CDR1 and CDR2 from the germline V gene are LNHDA and SQIVND (reference sequence). The CDR3 is made up of 14 amino acids. With 3 bases removed from V and 0 bases from J, the gap between germline ends came to 9 bases. The CDR3 DNA follows: TGTGCCAGTAGTATTGAGAGGCGCTCCTACGAGCAGTACTTC. This gives the protein CASSIERRSYEQYF.

V and J are TRBV7-2 and TRBJ1-4, with 7 bases that match TRBD1. This CDR3 is 16 amino acids long. V shed 5 bases and J 7 bases; nucleotides not matched to a gene: 13. CDR1 is SGHTA and CDR2 is FQGNSA in the germline V gene. CDR3 sequence reads: CASSPILDREVEKLFF. In nucleotides, the CDR3 is TGTGCCAGCAGCCCTATTCTCGACAGGGAAGTTGAAAAACTGTTTTTT. The whole variable domain, remainder taken from reference TRBV7-2 and TRBJ1-4, is GAGVSQSPSNKVTEKGKDVELRCDPISGHTALYWYRQSLGQGLEFLIYFQGNSAPDKSGLPSDRFSAERTGGSVSTLTIQRTQQEDSAVYLCASSPILDREVEKLFFGSGTQLSVL.